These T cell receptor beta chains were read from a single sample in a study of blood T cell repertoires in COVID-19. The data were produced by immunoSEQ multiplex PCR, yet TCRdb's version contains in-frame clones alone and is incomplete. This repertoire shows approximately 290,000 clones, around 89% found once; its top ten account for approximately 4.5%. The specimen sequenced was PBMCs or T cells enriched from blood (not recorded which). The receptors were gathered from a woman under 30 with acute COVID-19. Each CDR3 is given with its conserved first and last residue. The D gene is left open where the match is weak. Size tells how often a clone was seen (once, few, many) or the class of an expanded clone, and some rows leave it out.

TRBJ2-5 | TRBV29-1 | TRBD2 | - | TGCAGCGTTGAAGTCATGATATTAGCGGGTTTCCAAGAGACCCAGTACTTC | CSVEVMILAGFQETQYF
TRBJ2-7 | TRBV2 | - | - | TGTGCCAGCAGGAATCCTGACGTGGCAGGGAACGAGCAGTACTTC | CASRNPDVAGNEQYF
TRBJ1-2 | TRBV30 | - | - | TGTGCCTGGAGTCCTGCGGGGGCAAATGGCTACACCTTC | CAWSPAGANGYTF
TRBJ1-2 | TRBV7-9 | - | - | TGTGCCAGCGGGGGGGCGCAGTCATATGGCTACACCTTC | CASGGAQSYGYTF
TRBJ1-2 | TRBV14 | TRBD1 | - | TGTGCCAGCAGCTGGACAGGGGTTGGTGGCTACACCTTC | CASSWTGVGGYTF
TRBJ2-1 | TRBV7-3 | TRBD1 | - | TGTGCCAGCAGCCCCGGACCAGGGGGCTATCGATTGGAGCAGTTCTTC | CASSPGPGGYRLEQFF
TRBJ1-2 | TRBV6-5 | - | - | TGTGCCAGCAGTTACCAGCCAGGAGGCTATGGCTACACCTTC | CASSYQPGGYGYTF
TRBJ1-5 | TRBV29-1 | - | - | TGCAGCGTTGAATTTGGCTCCGATCAGCCCCAGCATTTT | CSVEFGSDQPQHF
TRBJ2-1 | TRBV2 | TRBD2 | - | TGTGCCAGCAGTGAAGCCCAGCGGGAGTTGGGTAATGAGCAGTTCTTC | CASSEAQRELGNEQFF
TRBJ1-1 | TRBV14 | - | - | TGTGCCAGCAGCCAAGAAGGCCAAAACAGATACACTGAAGCTTTCTTT | CASSQEGQNRYTEAFF
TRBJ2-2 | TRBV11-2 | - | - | TGTGCCAGCAGTCAAAGGGCAGGGGTGGGCACCGGGGAGCTGTTTTTT | CASSQRAGVGTGELFF
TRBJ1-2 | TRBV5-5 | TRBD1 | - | TGTGCCAGCAGCCCTGTCGACAGGGGCAACTATGGCTACACCTTC | CASSPVDRGNYGYTF
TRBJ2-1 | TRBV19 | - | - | TGTGCCAGTAGTATCCTTGGCAGGGCCTCCTACAATGAGCAGTTCTTC | CASSILGRASYNEQFF
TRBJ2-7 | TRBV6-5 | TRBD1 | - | TGTGCCAGCACCAATCGACAGGGAGCGCAGTACTTC | CASTNRQGAQYF
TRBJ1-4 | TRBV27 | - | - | TGTGCCAGCAGTTTATCTCCCATCGGTAATGAAAAACTGTTTTTT | CASSLSPIGNEKLFF
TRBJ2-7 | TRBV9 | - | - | TGTGCCAGCAGCGTTTTGGCCCAGCCCGGGTACGAGCAGTACTTC | CASSVLAQPGYEQYF
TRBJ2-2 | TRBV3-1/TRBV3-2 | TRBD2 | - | TGTGCCAGCAGCCAAAGGAGACTAGCGGTCGCCGGGGAGCTGTTTTTT | CASSQRRLAVAGELFF
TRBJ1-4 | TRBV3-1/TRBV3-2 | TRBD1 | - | TGTGCCAGCCTCGCCCGGGACAGAAAACCCTGGAAACTGTTTTTT | CASLARDRKPWKLFF
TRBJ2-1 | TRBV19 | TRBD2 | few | TGTGCCAGTAGTATGGTACTAGCGGGAGTAACCGATGAGCAGTTCTTC | CASSMVLAGVTDEQFF
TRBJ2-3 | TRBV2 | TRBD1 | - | TGTGCCAGCAGTGACTACAGGGGGATGACAGATACGCAGTATTTT | CASSDYRGMTDTQYF
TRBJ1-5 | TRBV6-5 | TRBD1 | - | TGTGCCAGCAGTTACGGGACAGGGAACAATCAGCCCCAGCATTTT | CASSYGTGNNQPQHF
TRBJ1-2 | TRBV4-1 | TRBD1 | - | TGCGCCAGCAGCCACGGACAGGACTCCTACTATGGCTACACCTTC | CASSHGQDSYYGYTF
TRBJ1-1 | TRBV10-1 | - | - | TGCGCCAGCAGTGTCAGTCTGAACACTGAAGCTTTCTTT | CASSVSLNTEAFF
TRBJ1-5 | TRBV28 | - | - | TGTGCCAGCAGTTTATTCAGGGTACGCAATCAGCCCCAGCATTTT | CASSLFRVRNQPQHF
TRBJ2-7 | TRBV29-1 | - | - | TGCAGCGTGGGGGGGACAACTATGGAGCAGTACTTC | CSVGGTTMEQYF
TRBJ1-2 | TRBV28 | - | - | TGTGCCAGCAGTTTGGCAGTGTATGGCTACACCTTC | CASSLAVYGYTF
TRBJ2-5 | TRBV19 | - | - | TGTGCCAGTAGTATGGGTCCGGGGTTAGCAGAGACCCAGTACTTC | CASSMGPGLAETQYF
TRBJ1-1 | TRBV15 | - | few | TGTGCCACCAGCTATTCGGTGGACACTGAAGCTTTCTTT | CATSYSVDTEAFF
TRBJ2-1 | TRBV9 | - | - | TGTGCCAGCAGCGTCCTCCCTAGCGCCGGTGGGAATGAGCAGTTCTTC | CASSVLPSAGGNEQFF
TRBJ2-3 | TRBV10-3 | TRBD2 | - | TGTGCCATCAGTGACGGTGGGAGGGCAGGAGATACGCAGTATTTT | CAISDGGRAGDTQYF
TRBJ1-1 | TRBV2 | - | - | TGTGCCAGCAGTGAAATCTCTCCGGGGACTGAAGCTTTCTTT | CASSEISPGTEAFF
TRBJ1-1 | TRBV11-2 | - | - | TGTGCCAGCAGCTTAGGGGGAGTGGAAGCTTTCTTT | CASSLGGVEAFF
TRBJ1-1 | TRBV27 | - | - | TGTGCCAGCAGTCCGCGGGCGTCTGAAGCTTTCTTT | CASSPRASEAFF
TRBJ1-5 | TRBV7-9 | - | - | TGTGCCAGCAGCTCCCCAGGGACATCCCAGCATTTT | CASSSPGTSQHF
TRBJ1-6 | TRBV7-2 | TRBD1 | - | TGTGCCAGCAAGGGACAGGGCGATTCACCCCTCCACTTT | CASKGQGDSPLHF
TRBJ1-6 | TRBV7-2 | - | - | TGTGCCAGCAACAGCATGAATTCACCCCTCCACTTT | CASNSMNSPLHF
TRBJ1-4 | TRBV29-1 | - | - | TGCAGCGTTGTGGGGGTGAACAGGGCAGGCGAAAAACTGTTTTTT | CSVVGVNRAGEKLFF
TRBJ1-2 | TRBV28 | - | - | TGTGCCAGCAGTCCAATTTCGGGACTCCCACTACACTATGGCTACACCTTC | CASSPISGLPLHYGYTF
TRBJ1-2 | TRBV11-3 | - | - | TGTGCCAGCAGCCGGACCGGAGGCTATGGCTACACCTTC | CASSRTGGYGYTF
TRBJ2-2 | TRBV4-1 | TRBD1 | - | TGCGCCAGCAGCCGGGACAGGGGGGTGTTCGGGGAGCTGTTTTTT | CASSRDRGVFGELFF
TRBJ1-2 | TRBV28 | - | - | TGTGCCAGCAACCCGGGATCCCCGGGTCCTGGCTACACCTTC | CASNPGSPGPGYTF
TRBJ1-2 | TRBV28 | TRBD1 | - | TGTGCCAGCAGCTCGACCGGGACAGGGGGTGGCTACACCTTC | CASSSTGTGGGYTF
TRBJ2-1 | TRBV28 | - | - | - | CASSSSTSGRPYNEQFF
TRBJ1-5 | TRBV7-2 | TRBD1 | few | TGTGCCAGCAGCTCGGACAGGGGTGGAGGCCAGCCCCAGCATTTT | CASSSDRGGGQPQHF
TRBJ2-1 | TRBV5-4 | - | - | TGTGCCAGCAGCCCGGGTGTTGGGAGCTCCTACAATGAGCAGTTCTTC | CASSPGVGSSYNEQFF
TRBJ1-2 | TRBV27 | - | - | TGTGCCAGCAGTTTATACAGCAGCTTC | CASSLYSSF
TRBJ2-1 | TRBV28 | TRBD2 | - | TGTGCCAGCAGTTTATTGAAAGCGGGAGCCTCCTACAATGAGCAGTTCTTC | CASSLLKAGASYNEQFF
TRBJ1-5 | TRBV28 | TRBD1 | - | TGTGCCAGCAGCCCGGACAGGGGGCAGCCCCAGCATTTT | CASSPDRGQPQHF
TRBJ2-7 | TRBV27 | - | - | TGTGCCAGCAGCGGCAGAATCAGGGGTTCCTACGAGCAGTACTTC | CASSGRIRGSYEQYF
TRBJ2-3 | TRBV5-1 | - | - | TGCGCCAGCAGCTTGGCCGAAGCGCCGCAGTATTTT | CASSLAEAPQYF